This T cell receptor (beta chain) was retrieved from a study of siplizumab effects on memory and regulatory T cells (dated by TCRdb to between 2018 and 2020). In terms of the full investigation: The study looked at the effect of siplizumab, an anti-CD2 antibody, on alloreactive T-cell subsets in allogeneic mixed lymphocyte reactions made from human PBMCs. General findings and caveats noted by the study authors: The suppressive function of proliferating Tregs from siplizumab cultures was not functionally confirmed. Siplizumab significantly reduced the cumulative frequency of alloreactive sequences traceable to unstimulated CD4+ memory T cells. Because sequences at frequencies below about 10^-5 were poorly captured, only a minor fraction of alloreactive clones could be mapped back to unstimulated subsets. Among mappable alloreactive CD4+ clones, an average Treg-derived fraction of 68.8% was observed with siplizumab, compared with around 28% in control reactions. A naive or memory phenotype could not be assigned to roughly 80-96% of proliferating CD4+ or CD8+ clones. Greater diversity appeared to be present in unstimulated naive T cells than in memory T cells, and a substantial contribution to the alloresponse seemed to be made by naive cells.

CDR3 length: 11 amino acids, cysteine to phenylalanine. The sequence is cut down to CDR3 DNA, 33 bases in frame from base 1. Looking up the germline V gene yields CDR1 SNHLY and CDR2 FYNNEI. Relative to germline, V is 5 bases shorter and J is 9 bases shorter, with 8 bases between their ends. A word on this clone: Which antigen it targets is not known. Base quality data are lacking; no much larger clone is found one base away.

The library was built by means of the immunoSEQ multiplex PCR assay. The deep sequencing platform assayed around 94,000 TCR templates per sample. Genomic DNA extracted from sorted T cells was the material used for TCRbeta CDR3 sequencing. As for the authors' bioinformatics: The R programming language was used for clonal analysis of the TCRbeta CDR3 data. Unstimulated samples were compared with post-reaction CFSE-low samples to define alloreactive CD4+ and CD8+ clones. Regulatory or non-regulatory origin of alloreactive CD4+ clones was assigned by matching sequences to the sorted unstimulated Treg and non-Treg repertoires. Sourced from immuneACCESS, this table was stored by TCRdb with only in-frame sequences that have V and J called. A share of the clones is absent; for the studies checked, an unresolved V gene accounts for under half, and the remainder has no known explanation. The DNA gave D and trimming, while V, J and clone size come from that table. The sample includes 57,000 or so clones, with less than 80% observed a single time. The leading ten clones occupy approximately 0.38% of the sample.

In addition, sequencing in three donor pairs included unstimulated CD8+ effector memory subsets alongside CD4+ naive, CD8+ naive, CD8+ TEMRA and CD4+ memory subsets. Sorted unstimulated T cells, along with proliferating T cells recovered from mixed lymphocyte reactions, underwent TCRbeta CDR3 sequencing. Fresh whole blood from fewer than 11 HLA-typed healthy donors was used to isolate PBMCs. The clonotype was recovered from a human donor in good health. The chain employs TRBV2 and TRBJ1-5, and possibly TRBD1, on 6 matching bases. Sequencing was carried out using memory CD4+ T cells sorted from blood. The cell subset or site label on this specimen signifies: unstimulated CD4+ memory T cells. The CDR3 is CASSQQGPQHF. The sequenced DNA is TGTGCCAGCAGTCAACAGGGGCCCCAGCATTTT.